This T cell receptor beta chain was recovered during a study of T-cell memory formation after mild COVID-19. Study summary: Each donor largely had its own TCR clusters.

Trimming took 6 bases from V and 2 from J; bases not matched to a gene: 2. Germline V gene sequence: CDR1 MDHEN, CDR2 SYDVKM. This CDR3 contains 14 residues. TCRdb reprocessed the 5' RACE reads via MiXCR and lists one record per CDR3 protein. The sample has 300,000 to 400,000 distinct CDR3 sequences, over 25% seen once; the top ten hold 13%. The sequence was obtained from an adult woman who had mild COVID-19 (a few samples of this study predate the infection). Cell type and time point are not known. The V call is TRBV28, the J call TRBJ2-1; 9 nucleotides align to TRBD1. Sequenced input: PBMCs or a T cell subset sorted from them (not recorded which). As DNA, the CDR3 is TGTGCCAGCAGAGGACAGGGGACCTACAATGAGCAGTTCTTC. This gives the protein CASRGQGTYNEQFF.